The next 20 T cell receptor beta chains were all read from a single sample in a study of spatial heterogeneity in lung cancer. The time point is: sample taken at primary tumor resection. Whole RNA from tumor, nontumor lung or frozen PBMC was sequenced unsorted. A single record per CDR3 protein comes from TCRdb applying MiXCR to the 5' RACE reads. The top ten hold around 17% of the sample, which has thousands of distinct CDR3 sequences, 20% to 30% seen once. This specimen consisted of PBMCs, obtained at surgery. The receptors were gathered from a male donor with early-stage non-small cell lung cancer.

The rearrangement uses TRBV3-1 and TRBJ2-5; 8 bases line up with TRBD2. Germline CDR1 and CDR2: LGHDT and YNNKEL (reference sequence). Trimming cost V 0 bases and J 4 bases; bases outside gene matches: 10. This CDR3 has 17 amino acids. The CDR3 loop reads CASSQDVERGGRETQYF. For the CDR3, the DNA is TGTGCCAGCAGCCAAGATGTGGAACGGGGGGGCCGAGAGACCCAGTACTTC.

V usage is TRBV11-2 and J usage is TRBJ2-3; tentatively, D is TRBD1 (6 bases). This CDR3 contains 16 residues. V gave up 1 base and J gave up 6 bases, with 17 bases separating them. Germline values: CDR1 SGHAT, CDR2 FQNNGV. The CDR3 region is CASSLGWHRDTDTQYF. The CDR3 DNA follows: TGTGCCAGCAGCTTAGGATGGCACCGGGACACCGATACGCAGTATTTT.

This clonotype is categorized as medium-sized. This chain links TRBV14 with TRBJ2-7; 9 bases match TRBD2. CDR1 is SGHDN, CDR2 FVKESK, per germline. J was trimmed by 6 bases and V by 6 bases; bases with no gene match: 9. There are 14 residues in the CDR3. CDR3 loop: CASSLSGRHGEQYF. The CDR3 nucleotides read TGTGCCAGCAGTCTTAGCGGGAGACACGGCGAGCAGTACTTC.

By frequency in the sample, this clonotype is medium-sized. This rearrangement joins TRBV11-1 to TRBJ1-1; D is undetermined. Trimming stripped 5 bases from V and 0 bases from J, with 13 bases between. Germline V gene data show CDR1 as SGHAT and CDR2 as FQDESV (reference sequence). The length of the CDR3 is 15 residues. The CDR3 DNA follows: TGTGCCAGCAGCCCCCTTGTCCATGTGAACACTGAAGCTTTCTTT. It specifies CASSPLVHVNTEAFF.

By share of the sample, this clonotype is medium-sized (0.01 to 0.1%). The rearrangement joins TRBV5-4 to TRBJ2-6, with unresolved D. The CDR3 sequence is 16 residues long. Between the trimmed V and J ends, which lost 2 bases and 4 bases, there was a span of 13 bases. Per the germline V gene, CDR1 is SGHNT and CDR2 is YYREEE (reference sequence). The CDR3 protein is CASSFGRLPGANVLTF. The CDR3 bases are TGTGCCAGCAGCTTCGGACGCCTCCCGGGGGCCAACGTCCTGACTTTC.

This clonotype is classed as medium-sized (0.01 to 0.1%). The chain joins TRBV6-2 or TRBV6-3 to TRBJ2-6, with D unresolved. The ends were cut back, 0 bases at V and 0 bases at J, with 6 bases in the middle. This CDR3 is 16 amino acids long. The germline V gene encodes CDR1 MNHEY and CDR2 SVGEGT. CDR3 sequence: CASSYSKVSGANVLTF. The CDR3 DNA sequence: TGTGCCAGCAGTTACTCGAAAGTCTCTGGGGCCAACGTCCTGACTTTC.

This clonotype is labeled as medium-sized. The CDR3 coding sequence is TGCAGTGCTAGAGGGGTCCCCATTATAAGGGGGACCCAGTACTTC. As protein: CSARGVPIIRGTQYF. The J gene is TRBJ2-5, the V gene TRBV20-1, with a possible D match to TRBD1 (5 bases). Trimming stripped 1 base from V and 7 bases from J, with 19 bases between. This CDR3 is built from 15 residues. Germline CDR1 DFQATT, CDR2 SNEGSKA (reference sequence).

V usage is TRBV5-6 and J usage is TRBJ2-4, with TRBD1 matching 9 bases. CDR3 length: 14 amino acids. Germline lookup yields CDR1 SGHDT and CDR2 YYEEEE. The trim removed 4 bases at V and 7 bases at J, leaving 6 bases unmatched. This CDR3 is CASSPGQGRNIQYF. For the CDR3, the DNA is TGTGCCAGCAGCCCTGGACAGGGGAGGAACATTCAGTACTTC. Full variable domain (outside the CDR3, taken from reference TRBV5-6 and TRBJ2-4): DAGVTQSPTHLIKTRGQQVTLRCSPKSGHDTVSWYQQALGQGPQFIFQYYEEEERQRGNFPDRFSGHQFPNYSSELNVNALLLGDSALYLCASSPGQGRNIQYFGAGTRLSVL.

The J gene is TRBJ2-4, the V gene TRBV11-2; D ambiguous. This CDR3 has 14 amino acids. Looked up from germline, CDR1 is SGHAT and CDR2 is FQNNGV. The V end was cut by 5 bases, the J end by 0 bases, with 8 bases between. CDR3 sequence: CASSDGEAKNIQYF. DNA for the CDR3: TGTGCCAGCAGCGATGGGGAAGCCAAAAACATTCAGTACTTC.

This clonotype was recorded only once. The J gene is TRBJ2-1, the V gene TRBV29-1; 12 bases map to TRBD2. CDR1 SQVTM and CDR2 ANQGSEA come from the germline V gene. V trimming: 5 bases; J trimming: 2 bases; junction bases outside the gene matches: 1. The CDR3 has 14 residues. The CDR3 loop reads CSVRTSGAYNEQFF. The DNA for the CDR3 is TGCAGCGTTAGGACTAGCGGGGCCTACAATGAGCAGTTCTTC.

This clonotype has just a few counts. The chain couples TRBV27 to TRBJ1-1; D perhaps matches TRBD1 (5 bases). There are 17 residues in the CDR3. Germline CDR1 is MNHEY and CDR2 is SMNVEV (reference sequence). V was clipped by 0 bases and J by 0 bases, with 14 bases between them. The CDR3 loop is CASSLSWGGQVNTEAFF. CDR3 coding DNA: TGTGCCAGCAGTTTATCGTGGGGGGGTCAGGTGAACACTGAAGCTTTCTTT.

Judged by abundance, this clonotype is medium-sized. In DNA, the CDR3 is TGCGCCAGCGGCCCGGGACAGGGAAGAGATACGCAGTATTTT. It yields the protein CASGPGQGRDTQYF. V usage is TRBV10-1 and J usage is TRBJ2-3; 9 bases agree with TRBD1. CDR3 size: 14 residues. V lost 8 bases, J lost 5 bases, and 8 bases stayed unmatched. The germline V gene encodes CDR1 WNHNN and CDR2 SYGVQD (reference sequence).

In this sample, this clonotype is medium-sized (0.01 to 0.1%). The chain has TRBV20-1 and TRBJ2-7, with 10 nucleotides matching TRBD2. The ends lost 3 bases at V and 3 bases at J; junction bases unmatched: 2. In germline, CDR1 is DFQATT, CDR2 SNEGSKA (reference sequence). This CDR3 comprises 13 residues. The CDR3, as DNA: TGCAGTGCTAGGGGACTAGCGTTCTACGAGCAGTACTTC. Its protein product is CSARGLAFYEQYF.

This clonotype was counted a few times. This may arise from a read error, as a much more abundant clone is one base away. The chain couples TRBV12-5 to TRBJ2-3; D possibly corresponds to TRBD1 (5 bases). V dropped 3 bases and J dropped 0 bases, with 16 bases sitting between them. From germline, CDR1 is LGHNT and CDR2 FRNRAP. The CDR3 length is 17 residues. The CDR3 is CASGFSRARSSTDTQYF. CDR3 nucleotide sequence: TGTGCTAGTGGTTTCTCCAGGGCGCGGTCTAGCACAGATACGCAGTATTTT.

The chain links TRBV2 to TRBJ1-2; D ambiguous. The CDR3 is 13 residues long. Trimming shortened V by 1 base and J by 4 bases, and 7 bases separated the two germline ends. Germline-derived CDR1 and CDR2 are SNHLY and FYNNEI. CDR3 sequence (DNA): TGTGCCAGCAGTGAAGGGGGTACCTATGGCTACACCTTC. This translates into CASSEGGTYGYTF.

Only a few counts were recorded for this clonotype. The chain has TRBV6-5 and TRBJ2-5, with TRBD2 matching over 13 bases. CDR3 length equals 16 residues. J was trimmed by 3 bases and V by 2 bases; bases with no gene match: 3. From germline, CDR1 is MNHEY and CDR2 SVGAGI. In DNA, the CDR3 is TGTGCCAGCAGTTACCCACTAGCGGGGGGGGAAGAGACCCAGTACTTC. It encodes CASSYPLAGGEETQYF.

In this sample, this clonotype turned up many times. The chain joins TRBV5-4 to TRBJ2-3; 13 nucleotides line up with TRBD2. After removal of 3 bases from V and 3 bases from J, the junction contained 7 bases not matched to a gene. CDR1 and CDR2 from the germline V gene are SGHNT and YYREEE (reference sequence). The CDR3 totals 17 residues. CDR3 DNA: TGTGCCAGCAGCTCGCCGGGACTAGCGGGACTGACAGATACGCAGTATTTT. This gives the protein CASSSPGLAGLTDTQYF.

This clonotype is classed as medium-sized. The rearrangement uses TRBV28 and TRBJ2-1; D might be TRBD2 (5 bases). The germline CDR1 and CDR2 sequences are MDHEN and SYDVKM. Trimming removed 5 bases at V and 4 bases at J, with 12 bases between. The CDR3 consists of 14 residues. The CDR3 spells CASSTSTGYNEQFF. CDR3 nucleotide sequence: TGTGCCAGCAGTACCTCGACGGGGTACAATGAGCAGTTCTTC. Variable domain in full (rest from reference TRBV28 and TRBJ2-1): DVKVTQSSRYLVKRTGEKVFLECVQDMDHENMFWYRQDPGLGLRLIYFSYDVKMKEKGDIPEGYSVSREKKERFSLILESASTNQTSMYLCASSTSTGYNEQFFGPGTRLTVL.

A few counts support this clonotype. This sequence joins TRBV4-1 and TRBJ2-7, with 8 bases identical to TRBD1. V was clipped by 4 bases and J by 4 bases; unmatched bases: 9. CDR3 length equals 15 residues. Germline V gene sequence: CDR1 MGHRA, CDR2 YSYEKL. The CDR3 nucleotides read TGCGCCAGCAGCCTAGAGACAGGGGCTCCGTACGAGCAGTACTTC. Translating it yields CASSLETGAPYEQYF.

The rearrangement links TRBV7-9 to TRBJ2-7; 7 bases fit TRBD1. With V trimmed by 5 bases and J by 4 bases, 11 bases remained unmatched. Germline V CDR1 and CDR2: SEHNR, FQNEAQ (reference sequence). There are 15 residues in the CDR3. The CDR3 region is CASSGPPGQKYEQYF. The CDR3 region has the DNA TGTGCCAGCAGCGGGCCACCGGGACAGAAATACGAGCAGTACTTC.